There are a few counts of the clone carrying this T cell receptor beta chain. The data originate from a study of blood T cell repertoires in COVID-19. Study-wide background: Collection of acute and convalescent COVID-19 samples took place in the United States, Italy and Spain.

Original processing notes: Reference gene primer amplification yielded estimated nucleated cell counts. The assay was immunoSEQ multiplex PCR, and TCRdb's table has in-frame clones only and misses some. The V and J calls and the clone size are those of that table, but D and trimming were determined from the DNA. The table records 40,000 to 50,000 clones, roughly nine tenths of them present only once. The TCR originated in a human donor in a cohort sampled during active COVID-19. The specimen was peripheral blood.

CDR3 region: CASSESGGPNTEAFF. The CDR3, as DNA: TGCGCCAGCAGTGAGTCGGGGGGGCCGAACACTGAAGCTTTCTTT. The chain links TRBV10-1 to TRBJ1-1, with TRBD1 as a possible D gene (6 bases). CDR1 and CDR2 (germline): WNHNN, SYGVQD (reference sequence). This CDR3 is built from 15 residues. The V end was cut by 0 bases, the J end by 1 base, with 9 bases between.